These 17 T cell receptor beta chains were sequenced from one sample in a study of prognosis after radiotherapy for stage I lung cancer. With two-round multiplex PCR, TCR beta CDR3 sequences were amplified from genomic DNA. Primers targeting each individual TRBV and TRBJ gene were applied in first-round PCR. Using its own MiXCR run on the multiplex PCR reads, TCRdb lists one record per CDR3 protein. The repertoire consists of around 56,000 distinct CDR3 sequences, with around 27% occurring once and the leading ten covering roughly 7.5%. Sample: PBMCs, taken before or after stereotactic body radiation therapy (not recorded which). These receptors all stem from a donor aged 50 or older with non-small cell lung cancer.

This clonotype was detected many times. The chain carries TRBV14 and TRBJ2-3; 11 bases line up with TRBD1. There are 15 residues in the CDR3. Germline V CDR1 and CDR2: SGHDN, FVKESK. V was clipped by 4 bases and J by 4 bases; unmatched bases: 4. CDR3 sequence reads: CASSPEGQGADTQYF. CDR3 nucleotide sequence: TGTGCCAGCAGCCCCGAGGGACAGGGGGCAGATACGCAGTATTTT.

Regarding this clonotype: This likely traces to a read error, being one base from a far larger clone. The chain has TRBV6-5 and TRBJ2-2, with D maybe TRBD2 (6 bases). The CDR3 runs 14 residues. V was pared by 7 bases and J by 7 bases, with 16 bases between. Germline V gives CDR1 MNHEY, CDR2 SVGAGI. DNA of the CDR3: TGTGCCAGCATCTCCCTGACGGGAGTCGGGGAGCTGTTTTTT. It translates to CASISLTGVGELFF.

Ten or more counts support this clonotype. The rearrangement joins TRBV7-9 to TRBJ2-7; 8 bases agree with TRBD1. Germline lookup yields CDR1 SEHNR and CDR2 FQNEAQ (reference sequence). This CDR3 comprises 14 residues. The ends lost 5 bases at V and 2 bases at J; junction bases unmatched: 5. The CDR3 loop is CASSVRQGPYEQYF. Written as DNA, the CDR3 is TGTGCCAGCAGCGTGCGACAGGGGCCCTACGAGCAGTACTTC.

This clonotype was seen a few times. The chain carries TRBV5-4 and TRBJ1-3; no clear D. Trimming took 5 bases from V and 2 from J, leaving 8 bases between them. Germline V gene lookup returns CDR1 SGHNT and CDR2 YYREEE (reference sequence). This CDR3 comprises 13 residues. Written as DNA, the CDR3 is TGTGCCAGCAGACCCGGACCTGGAAACACCATATATTTT. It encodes CASRPGPGNTIYF. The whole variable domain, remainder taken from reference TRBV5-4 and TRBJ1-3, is ETGVTQSPTHLIKTRGQQVTLRCSSQSGHNTVSWYQQALGQGPQFIFQYYREEENGRGNFPPRFSGLQFPNYSSELNVNALELDDSALYLCASRPGPGNTIYFGEGSWLTVV.

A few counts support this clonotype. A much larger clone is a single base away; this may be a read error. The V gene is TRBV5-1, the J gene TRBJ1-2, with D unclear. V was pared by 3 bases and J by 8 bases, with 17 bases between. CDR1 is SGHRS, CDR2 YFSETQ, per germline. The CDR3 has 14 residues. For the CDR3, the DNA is TGCGCCAGCAGCTCCGAGAGACTGGAAGTGGGCTACACCTTC. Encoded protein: CASSSERLEVGYTF.

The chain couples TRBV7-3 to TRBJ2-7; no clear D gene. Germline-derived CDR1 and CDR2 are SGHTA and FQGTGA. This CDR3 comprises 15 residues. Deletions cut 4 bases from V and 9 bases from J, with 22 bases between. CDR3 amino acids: CASSCFRVQLRRQYF. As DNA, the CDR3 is TGTGCCAGCAGCTGTTTTCGGGTACAGCTTCGTCGGCAGTACTTC. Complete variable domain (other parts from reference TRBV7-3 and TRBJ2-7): GAGVSQTPSNKVTEKGKYVELRCDPISGHTALYWYRQSLGQGPEFLIYFQGTGAADDSGLPNDRFFAVRPEGSVSTLKIQRTERGDSAVYLCASSCFRVQLRRQYFGPGTRLTVT.

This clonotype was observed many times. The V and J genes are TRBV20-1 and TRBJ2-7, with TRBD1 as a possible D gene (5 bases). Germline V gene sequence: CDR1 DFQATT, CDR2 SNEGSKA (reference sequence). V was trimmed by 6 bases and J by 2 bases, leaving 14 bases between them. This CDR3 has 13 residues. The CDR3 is CSALGGQTYEQYF. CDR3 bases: TGCAGTGCCCTTGGCGGACAAACCTACGAGCAGTACTTC.

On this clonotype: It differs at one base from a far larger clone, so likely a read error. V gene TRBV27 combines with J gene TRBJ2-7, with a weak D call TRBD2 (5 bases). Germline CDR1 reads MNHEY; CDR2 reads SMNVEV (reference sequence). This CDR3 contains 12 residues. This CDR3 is CDSTTLGVEQYF. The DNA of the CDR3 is TGTGACAGTACTACACTCGGGGTCGAGCAGTACTTC.

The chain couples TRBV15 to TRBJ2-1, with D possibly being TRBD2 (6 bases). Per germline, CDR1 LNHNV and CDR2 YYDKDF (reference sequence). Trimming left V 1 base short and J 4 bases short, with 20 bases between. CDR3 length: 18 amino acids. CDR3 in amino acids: CATSRGRYGGAGYNEQFF. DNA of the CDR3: TGTGCCACCAGCAGAGGCCGCTACGGGGGAGCAGGGTACAATGAGCAGTTCTTC.

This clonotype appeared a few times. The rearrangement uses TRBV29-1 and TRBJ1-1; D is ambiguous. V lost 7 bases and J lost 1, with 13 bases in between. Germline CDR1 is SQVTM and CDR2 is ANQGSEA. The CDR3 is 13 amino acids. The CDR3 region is CSARAWRNTEAFF. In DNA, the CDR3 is TGCAGCGCCCGGGCCTGGCGGAACACTGAAGCTTTCTTT.

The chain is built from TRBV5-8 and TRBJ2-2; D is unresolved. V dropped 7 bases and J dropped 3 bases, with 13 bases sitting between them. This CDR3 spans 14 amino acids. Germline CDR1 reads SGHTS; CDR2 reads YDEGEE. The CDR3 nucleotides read TGTGCCAGCTCCATATACCGGGACACCGGGGAGCTGTTTTTT. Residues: CASSIYRDTGELFF.

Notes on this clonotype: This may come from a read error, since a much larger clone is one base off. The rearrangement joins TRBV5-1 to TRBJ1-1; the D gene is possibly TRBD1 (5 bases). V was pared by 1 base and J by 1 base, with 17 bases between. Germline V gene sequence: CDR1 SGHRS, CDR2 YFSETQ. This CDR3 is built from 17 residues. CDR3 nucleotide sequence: TGCGCCAGCAGCTTGAGTTTGGTAGGGGCACGGAACACTGAAGCTTTCTTT. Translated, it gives CASSLSLVGARNTEAFF.

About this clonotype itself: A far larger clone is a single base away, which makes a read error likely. The CDR3 sequence: CASSSADKQYF. As DNA, the CDR3 is TGTGCCAGCAGTTCGGCGGATAAGCAGTATTTT. The V and J genes are TRBV6-9 and TRBJ2-3; D remains unclear. The CDR3 is made up of 11 amino acids. Germline CDR1 reads MNHGY; CDR2 reads SVAAGI.

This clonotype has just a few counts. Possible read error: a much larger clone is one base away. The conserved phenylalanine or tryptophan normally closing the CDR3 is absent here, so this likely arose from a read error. The CDR3 DNA follows: TGTGCCTGGAGAGGTTCCGGATATGGCTACACCCTC. This codes for CAWRGSGYGYTL. The V and J genes are TRBV30 and TRBJ1-2, with D hard to call. The V and J ends lost 3 bases and 5 bases respectively, with 10 bases between them. Looked up from germline, CDR1 is GTSNPN and CDR2 is SVGIG (reference sequence). The CDR3 length is 12 residues.

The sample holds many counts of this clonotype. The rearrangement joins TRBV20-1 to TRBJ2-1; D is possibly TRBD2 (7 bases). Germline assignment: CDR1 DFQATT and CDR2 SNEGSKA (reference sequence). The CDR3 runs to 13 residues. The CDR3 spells CRPWERGGNEQFF. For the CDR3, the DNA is TGCAGACCTTGGGAAAGGGGGGGCAATGAGCAGTTCTTC.

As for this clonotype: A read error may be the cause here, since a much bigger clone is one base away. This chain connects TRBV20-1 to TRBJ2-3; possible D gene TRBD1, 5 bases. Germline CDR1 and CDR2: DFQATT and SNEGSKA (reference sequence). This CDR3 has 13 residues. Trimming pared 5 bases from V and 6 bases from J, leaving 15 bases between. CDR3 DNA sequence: TGCAGTGCTGGGGAAGGGGTCATGGATACGCAGTATTTT. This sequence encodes CSAGEGVMDTQYF.

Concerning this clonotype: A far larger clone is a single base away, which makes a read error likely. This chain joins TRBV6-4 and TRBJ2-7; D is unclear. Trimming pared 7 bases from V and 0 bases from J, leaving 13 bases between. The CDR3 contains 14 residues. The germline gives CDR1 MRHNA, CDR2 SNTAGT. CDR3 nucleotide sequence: TGTGCCAGCAATCCCCGACCGAGCTCCTACGAGCAGTACTTC. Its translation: CASNPRPSSYEQYF.